This passage covers 2 T cell receptor beta chains from one sample sequenced in a study of T cells in localized non-small cell lung cancer. Measured with immunoSEQ multiplex PCR; TCRdb has only the in-frame clones, and not every one. Counted here are 25,000 or so clones, 80% to 85% occurring once; the ten biggest clones make up roughly 4%. The specimen comprised peripheral blood, sampled before any cancer treatment. These TCRs come from a woman aged 35-75 years with stage I lung adenocarcinoma.

Here the CDR3 reads CASSLRASGGYTF. The CDR3 DNA is TGCGCCAGCAGCTTGAGGGCTTCTGGGGGCTACACCTTC. V is TRBV5-1 and J is TRBJ1-2; D is unclear. The CDR3 consists of 13 residues. Germline values: CDR1 SGHRS, CDR2 YFSETQ. V was clipped by 1 base and J by 8 bases, with 12 bases between them.

V usage is TRBV5-5 and J usage is TRBJ2-3, with D unresolved. Germline-derived CDR1 and CDR2 are SGHKS and YYEKEE (reference sequence). Trimming stripped 4 bases from V and 2 bases from J, with 17 bases between. The CDR3 loop spans 16 amino acids. The DNA of the CDR3 is TGTGCCAGCAGCCCGGAACTTACCCTCCCCACAGATACGCAGTATTTT. Amino acid sequence: CASSPELTLPTDTQYF. Full variable domain (outside the CDR3, taken from reference TRBV5-5 and TRBJ2-3): DAGVTQSPTHLIKTRGQQVTLRCSPISGHKSVSWYQQVLGQGPQFIFQYYEKEERGRGNFPDRFSARQFPNYSSELNVNALLLGDSALYLCASSPELTLPTDTQYFGPGTRLTVL.